This passage covers 19 T cell receptor beta chains from one sample sequenced in a study of human T cells and chemical hapten exposure. Time point: patch test 3, about 24 weeks after DPC sensitization. Treatment described: therapeutic diphenylcyclopropenone sensitization with weekly scalp DPC. TCRdb fed the RACE reads into MiXCR, producing one record per CDR3 protein. The sample holds roughly 90,000 distinct CDR3 sequences, roughly 10% seen once. The input for sequencing was whole blood, taken in connection with sensitization to the hapten diphenylcyclopropenone (DPC). The receptors were sampled from a woman aged 25 to 39 with alopecia areata. Some clones in this sample may be carry-over from other donors' samples.

This clonotype has a count of ten or more. The chain combines TRBV12-3 or TRBV12-4 with TRBJ1-2; D is unresolved. The CDR3 runs to 13 residues. Trimming removed 4 bases from V and 5 bases from J, with 11 bases in between. The DNA of the CDR3 is TGTGCCAGCAGTTCCGGGCAGCTGTATGGCTACACCTTC. It translates to CASSSGQLYGYTF.

Remarks on this clonotype: A read error may be the cause here, since a much bigger clone is one base away. The chain uses TRBV10-2 and TRBJ2-5, with no clear D. This CDR3 is 13 amino acids long. In germline, CDR1 is WSHSY, CDR2 SAAADI. CDR3 residues: CASSEVQRESQYF. CDR3 bases: TGCGCCAGCAGTGAAGTACAGCGAGAGTCCCAGTACTTC.

Many counts were recorded for this clonotype. J is TRBJ2-3 and V is TRBV7-6; D is undetermined. Germline V lookup: CDR1 SGHVS, CDR2 FNYEAQ. This CDR3 is built from 12 residues. The V and J ends lost 0 bases and 4 bases respectively, with 2 bases between them. The CDR3 DNA sequence: TGTGCCAGCAGCTTAGCGTCAGATACGCAGTATTTT. It specifies CASSLASDTQYF.

The chain is built from TRBV20-1 and TRBJ2-7; 9 bases are a match to TRBD2. This CDR3 is built from 13 residues. V lost 5 bases to trimming and J lost 2 bases; unmatched junction nucleotides: 4. The germline V gene has CDR1 DFQATT and CDR2 SNEGSKA (reference sequence). CDR3 sequence: CSAGGTSTYEQYF. CDR3 sequence (DNA): TGCAGTGCTGGGGGGACTAGCACCTACGAGCAGTACTTC.

This clonotype occurred many times. The chain uses TRBV28 and TRBJ2-5; D is tentatively TRBD1 or TRBD2 (6 bases each). CDR1 MDHEN and CDR2 SYDVKM come from the germline V gene. V was cut by 4 bases and J by 5 bases, with 20 bases left in between. The CDR3 extends over 16 amino acids. The CDR3: CASSSPGALGRETQYF. In nucleotides, the CDR3 is TGTGCCAGCAGTTCGCCGGGGGCCCTCGGAAGGGAGACCCAGTACTTC.

This clonotype was observed a handful of times. V and J are TRBV27 and TRBJ2-3; tentatively, D is TRBD2 (5 bases). The germline V gene has CDR1 MNHEY and CDR2 SMNVEV (reference sequence). This CDR3 region has 15 residues. Trimming cost V 4 bases and J 2 bases, with 13 bases left between them. As DNA, the CDR3 is TGTGCCAGCAGTTCTCTCGGGGTCGCCACAGATACGCAGTATTTT. It specifies CASSSLGVATDTQYF.

This clonotype was counted a few times. J is TRBJ1-5 and V is TRBV12-3 or TRBV12-4; 7 nucleotides line up with TRBD1. After removal of 5 bases from V and 7 bases from J, the junction contained 8 bases not matched to a gene. This CDR3 region has 14 residues. Here the CDR3 reads CASSPRQGAQPQHF. The CDR3 bases are TGTGCCAGCAGTCCCCGACAGGGAGCGCAGCCCCAGCATTTT.

This clonotype was seen ten or more times. The chain couples TRBV5-1 to TRBJ1-4, with 9 bases that match TRBD1. From germline, CDR1 is SGHRS and CDR2 YFSETQ. The CDR3 runs to 15 residues. The V gene end was trimmed by 3 bases and the J gene end by 4 bases; junction bases not matched to a gene: 4. This CDR3 reads CASSWGQGINEKLFF. In DNA form, the CDR3 reads TGCGCCAGCAGCTGGGGACAGGGCATTAATGAAAAACTGTTTTTT.

Ten or more counts support this clonotype. The chain recombines TRBV7-2 with TRBJ2-5, with 7 bases that match TRBD1. Germline CDR1 and CDR2: SGHTA and FQGNSA. V dropped 5 bases and J dropped 9; count of bases not matched to a gene: 18. The CDR3 runs to 16 residues. CDR3 loop: CASSPSRDSSFLAQYF. The DNA for the CDR3 is TGTGCCAGCAGCCCTAGCCGGGACAGTTCCTTTCTGGCCCAGTACTTC.

This chain connects TRBV18 to TRBJ1-2; no clear D. Trimming took 6 bases from V and 0 from J, leaving 11 bases between them. CDR3 length: 14 amino acids. Germline V gene lookup returns CDR1 KGHSH and CDR2 LQKENI. CDR3 residues: CASSQSDSNYGYTF. The CDR3 nucleotides read TGTGCCAGCTCGCAAAGTGATTCTAACTATGGCTACACCTTC.

This chain joins TRBV3-1 and TRBJ1-2; D is unclear. CDR3 length: 12 residues. Trimming removed 5 bases at V and 4 bases at J, with 8 bases between. CDR1 is LGHDT, CDR2 YNNKEL, per germline (reference sequence). The chain's CDR3 is CASSGNSYGYTF. Written as DNA, the CDR3 is TGTGCCAGCAGCGGGAACAGCTATGGCTACACCTTC.

The chain combines TRBV5-1 with TRBJ1-4, with D maybe TRBD1 (5 bases). This CDR3 has 12 residues. From germline, CDR1 is SGHRS and CDR2 YFSETQ. Between the trimmed V and J ends, which lost 0 bases and 11 bases, there was a span of 8 bases. The CDR3 sequence: CASSLDGTKLFF. The CDR3 DNA reads TGCGCCAGCAGCTTGGATGGGACTAAACTGTTTTTT.

This clonotype was picked up a small number of times. This chain connects TRBV6-2 or TRBV6-3 to TRBJ2-3; D is undetermined. The germline CDR1 and CDR2 sequences are MNHEY and SVGEGT. Deletions cut 8 bases from V and 6 bases from J, with 3 bases between. The CDR3 has 9 residues. Written as DNA, the CDR3 is TGTGCCAGCGGGGATACGCAGTATTTT. This encodes CASGDTQYF.

This chain uses TRBV6-5 with TRBJ2-1, with D maybe TRBD1 (6 bases). The CDR3 extends over 15 amino acids. Germline CDR1 and CDR2: MNHEY and SVGAGI. V dropped 4 bases and J dropped 8 bases, with 18 bases sitting between them. The CDR3, as DNA: TGTGCCAGCAGTTCCCTCGGGGCAGGGGATGATGAGCAGTTCTTC. Its protein product is CASSSLGAGDDEQFF.

The chain carries TRBV20-1 and TRBJ2-3; D remains unclear. The CDR3 loop spans 15 amino acids. The V and J ends lost 3 bases and 0 bases respectively, with 13 bases between them. Germline CDR1 reads DFQATT; CDR2 reads SNEGSKA (reference sequence). The CDR3 DNA follows: TGCAGTGCTAGTCGGCTAGTGGGCAGCACAGATACGCAGTATTTT. Protein product: CSASRLVGSTDTQYF.

The rearrangement joins TRBV11-3 to TRBJ2-3; D is possibly TRBD1 or TRBD2 (5 bases each). This CDR3 is built from 15 residues. Germline assignment: CDR1 SGHNT and CDR2 YENEEA. V was trimmed by 1 base and J by 4 bases, leaving 12 bases between them. The CDR3 bases are TGTGCCAGCAGCTTAGGCCTGGGGACGGCAGATACGCAGTATTTT. Encoded protein: CASSLGLGTADTQYF.

The chain recombines TRBV27 with TRBJ1-4; no reliable D call. The germline CDR1 and CDR2 sequences are MNHEY and SMNVEV (reference sequence). The CDR3 loop spans 12 amino acids. V was clipped by 5 bases and J by 14 bases, with 15 bases between them. The CDR3 sequence is CASSNNRLGLFF. CDR3 nucleotide sequence: TGTGCCAGCAGTAATAACCGATTGGGGCTGTTTTTT.

There are a few counts of this clonotype. The gene calls are TRBV9 and TRBJ2-2; D ambiguous. This CDR3 spans 14 amino acids. Germline-derived CDR1 and CDR2 are SGDLS and YYNGEE. Trimming removed 0 bases at V and 4 bases at J, with 7 bases between. CDR3 loop: CASSVGGGTGELFF. The CDR3 coding sequence is TGTGCCAGCAGCGTAGGCGGTGGCACCGGGGAGCTGTTTTTT.

A few counts support this clonotype. The gene calls are TRBV29-1 and TRBJ2-3, with TRBD2 identical over 11 bases. This CDR3 spans 14 amino acids. Per germline, CDR1 SQVTM and CDR2 ANQGSEA. V shed 4 bases and J 4 bases; nucleotides not matched to a gene: 4. CDR3 in DNA: TGCAGCGTTGTTAGCGGGAGGGGTCCAGATACGCAGTATTTT. It translates to CSVVSGRGPDTQYF.